This T cell receptor (beta chain) was recovered during a study of blood T cells in healthy people across ages. From germline, CDR1 is SGHDT and CDR2 YYEEEE. This CDR3 has 15 residues. V lost 0 bases to trimming and J lost 6 bases, with 10 bases between them. The use of a sample-barcoded 5' primer and a J-beta primer mix characterized a second PCR of about 7 to 12 cycles. TCRdb used MiXCR to reprocess the 5' RACE reads, holding one entry per CDR3 protein. The repertoire holds approximately 880,000 distinct CDR3 sequences, with roughly 48% as singletons. Study-level findings and limits: Observed TCR beta diversity per million T cells went down as age went up. This fall followed a roughly linear course with age.

Comments on this clonotype: Its target is not known.

The chain uses TRBV5-6 and TRBJ1-6, with D possibly matching TRBD1 (6 bases). The TCR was taken from a young man in good health. Sequences were obtained from blood. The CDR3 DNA reads TGTGCCAGCAGCTTGGGGGACATGGTTAATTCACCCCTCCACTTT. Residues: CASSLGDMVNSPLHF.